The 9 T cell receptor beta chains below all came from one sample that was sequenced in a study of beta chain features in type 1 diabetes (dated by TCRdb to between 2017 and 2018). Overall study outcomes, separate from this receptor: Type 1 diabetes patients showed a moderate but significant shortening of TCRB CDR3 length in all four CD4+ subsets.

These receptors' antigens are unknown. Library generation was performed with the immunoSEQ multiplex PCR assay. All of the isolated RNA was reverse transcribed with the High Capacity cDNA Reverse Transcription Kit, so expressed TCRB transcripts were sequenced. TCRdb obtained this table from immuneACCESS and retained in-frame rearrangements with V and J assigned. These tables miss some clones; where compared with another copy, unresolved V genes account for less than half of the shortfall, and the remainder is unexplained. The sample table shows about 160,000 clones, and approximately 8.7% are seen once. Of the sample, about 0.75% falls within the top ten clones. The material sequenced was central memory CD4+ T cells from blood. Every receptor here comes from a woman in her twenties or thirties with type 1 diabetes.

The sample holds a few counts of this clone. This chain joins TRBV7-8 and TRBJ2-5; 9 bases agree with TRBD1. The end of the DNA is better explained by TRBJ2-7, so the J call may be wrong. Germline CDR1 is SGHVS and CDR2 is FQNEAQ. The CDR3 totals 14 residues. CDR3 sequence reads: CASSLTGGSYEQYF. The CDR3 nucleotides are TGTGCCAGCAGCTTGACAGGGGGCTCCTACGAGCAGTACTTC.

This clone was seen a handful of times. The V gene is TRBV28, the J gene TRBJ2-1; maybe TRBD2 (5 bases). V was clipped by 3 bases and J by 6 bases, with 12 bases between them. This CDR3 spans 14 amino acids. Looked up from germline, CDR1 is MDHEN and CDR2 is SYDVKM. The CDR3 DNA follows: TGTGCCAGCAGTTTCCCCTCGGGGATCAATGAGCAGTTCTTC. It encodes CASSFPSGINEQFF.

In its sample, this clone was seen a few times. The genes are TRBV19 and TRBJ2-5; 8 nucleotides agree with TRBD1. This CDR3 comprises 14 residues. Trimming removed 5 bases from V and 4 bases from J; junction bases left unmatched: 6. Germline CDR1 and CDR2: LNHDA and SQIVND (reference sequence). The CDR3 spells CASSLGQGVETQYF. CDR3 sequence (DNA): TGTGCCAGTAGTCTAGGACAGGGCGTAGAGACCCAGTACTTC.

This clone has a handful of counts. This chain joins TRBV11-3 and TRBJ2-2; D unresolved. V was pared by 5 bases and J by 7 bases, with 11 bases between. CDR1 SGHNT and CDR2 YENEEA come from the germline V gene. The CDR3 is 13 amino acids. Here the CDR3 DNA reads TGTGCCAGCAGCATTCTCAGGCGCGGGGAGCTGTTTTTT. Protein sequence: CASSILRRGELFF.

The V call is TRBV27, the J call TRBJ1-5; TRBD1 matches 9 bases. The CDR3 runs 15 residues. Germline V gene lookup returns CDR1 MNHEY and CDR2 SMNVEV (reference sequence). After removal of 5 bases from V and 5 bases from J, the junction contained 7 bases not matched to a gene. The CDR3 is CASSPGTGSDQPQHF. Written as DNA, the CDR3 is TGTGCCAGCAGTCCAGGGACAGGGAGCGATCAGCCCCAGCATTTT.

The V and J genes are TRBV6-1 and TRBJ2-5, with D perhaps TRBD2 (5 bases). Per the germline V gene, CDR1 is MNHNS and CDR2 is SASEGT. With 5 bases removed from V and 0 bases from J, the gap between germline ends came to 10 bases. The CDR3 is 14 residues long. In DNA form, the CDR3 reads TGTGCCAGCAGTCATCCACTAGACCAAGAGACCCAGTACTTC. Translation: CASSHPLDQETQYF.

This clone was seen more than once but under ten times. CDR3 bases: TGTGCCAGCAGTGACTACGGCGGCAGCTATGGCTACACCTTC. This encodes CASSDYGGSYGYTF. V is TRBV6-4 and J is TRBJ1-2; no clear D. The germline V gene has CDR1 MRHNA and CDR2 SNTAGT. The CDR3 runs to 14 residues. Trimming removed 1 base from V and 4 bases from J, with 10 bases in between.

The chain joins TRBV30 to TRBJ1-6; D gene unclear. V was cut by 2 bases and J by 7 bases, with 12 bases left in between. Germline V lookup: CDR1 GTSNPN, CDR2 SVGIG (reference sequence). This CDR3 is built from 14 residues. CDR3 in DNA: TGTGCCTGGAGTCTAACCGTTTTGAATTCACCCCTCCACTTT. Amino acids: CAWSLTVLNSPLHF.

This chain connects TRBV5-4 to TRBJ2-7, with 8 bases aligning to TRBD2. The germline CDR1 and CDR2 sequences are SGHNT and YYREEE (reference sequence). This CDR3 contains 16 residues. V was clipped by 0 bases and J by 2 bases; unmatched bases: 7. CDR3 nucleotides: TGTGCCAGCAGCTTGGGGGACGGGAGGGCCACCTACGAGCAGTACTTC. Translated: CASSLGDGRATYEQYF.